The 4 T cell receptor beta chains reported below all come from one sample, sequenced in a study of human T cells and chemical hapten exposure (dated by TCRdb to the early 2020s). The time point label here, explained by the study, means: patch test 1, 2 weeks after DPC sensitization. The sample's treatment or condition label is to be understood as: therapeutic diphenylcyclopropenone sensitization with weekly scalp DPC. The library was obtained by RACE. Data came from a NextSeq 500. Clones were called with MiXCR by TCRdb after fastp trimmed the public reads at Q25, and only in-frame beta chains were retained. Under each unique CDR3 protein, matching rows form one entry showing the most common genes and DNA. For this sample the table gives about 360,000 distinct CDR3 sequences, of which roughly 6.9% were detected only once. The ten largest clones represent more than 7% of the sample. The specimen was whole blood, collected in connection with sensitization to the hapten diphenylcyclopropenone (DPC). The receptors were sampled from a woman under 30 with alopecia areata. Some clones in this sample may be carry-over from other donors' samples.

The rearrangement joins TRBV27 to TRBJ2-3; 8 nucleotides match TRBD2. V shed 7 bases and J 6 bases; nucleotides not matched to a gene: 24. Per the germline V gene, CDR1 is MNHEY and CDR2 is SMNVEV (reference sequence). This CDR3 contains 19 residues. The CDR3 bases are TGTGCCAGCACCCCACTACTAGCGGCAGCGCAGTCCTATCCTGATACGCAGTATTTT. This sequence encodes CASTPLLAAAQSYPDTQYF.

The chain has TRBV7-9 and TRBJ1-2; D may be TRBD1 (6 bases). The V gene's germline CDR1 is SEHNR and CDR2 FQNEAQ (reference sequence). This CDR3 is 14 amino acids long. V was clipped by 5 bases and J by 8 bases, with 18 bases between them. The DNA for the CDR3 is TGTGCCAGCAGCCCCTCACAGGGAACGTTCGGCTACACCTTC. As protein: CASSPSQGTFGYTF. The full variable domain, in which reference TRBV7-9 and TRBJ1-2 provide the parts outside the CDR3, is DTGVSQNPRHKITKRGQNVTFRCDPISEHNRLYWYRQTLGQGPEFLTYFQNEAQLEKSRLLSDRFSAERPKGSFSTLEIQRTEQGDSAMYLCASSPSQGTFGYTFGSGTRLTVV.

The chain has TRBV15 and TRBJ2-2; D may match TRBD1 or TRBD2 (5 bases each). The CDR3 is made up of 14 amino acids. CDR1 LNHNV and CDR2 YYDKDF come from the germline V gene (reference sequence). The V end was cut by 9 bases, the J end by 1 base, with 12 bases between. The CDR3 nucleotides are TGTGCCACAAACCGGGACCGGAACACCGGGGAGCTGTTTTTT. This sequence encodes CATNRDRNTGELFF. The whole variable domain, filled in from reference TRBV15 and TRBJ2-2, reads DAMVIQNPRYQVTQFGKPVTLSCSQTLNHNVMYWYQQKSSQAPKLLFHYYDKDFNNEADTPDNFQSRRPNTSFCFLDIRSPGLGDTAMYLCATNRDRNTGELFFGEGSRLTVL.

This clonotype came up a few times. The V call is TRBV29-1, the J call TRBJ2-5; D gene unclear. The CDR3 is made up of 11 amino acids. The V and J ends lost 7 bases and 4 bases respectively, with 10 bases between them. Germline V gives CDR1 SQVTM, CDR2 ANQGSEA. CDR3 residues: CSGQRSETQYF. The CDR3 coding sequence is TGCAGCGGGCAGCGTTCAGAGACCCAGTACTTC.